This T cell receptor (beta chain) was sequenced during a study of T cell responses to AZD1222 COVID-19 vaccine. Regarding the study as a whole: Two AZD1222 administrations were followed by greater Spike-specific TCR breadth and depth. Mapped onto spike, vaccine-associated CD4 TCRs spanned it and were dominant at 160-218 and 743-854.

This clone was observed a single time. Its antigen is unidentified. Repertoires were generated with immunoSEQ multiplex PCR, while TCRdb's copy carries only in-frame clones and drops some. The table lists approximately 130,000 clones, about 94% of them singletons. The germline V and J ends were trimmed by 0 bases and 7 bases, with 12 bases remaining between them. CDR3 length: 14 residues. The V gene's germline CDR1 is MNHNY and CDR2 SVGAGI (reference sequence). The receptor comes from an adult in good health. Sequencing was performed on peripheral blood, taken on day 0 of AZD1222 vaccination. The J gene is TRBJ1-2, the V gene TRBV6-6, with a tentative D call TRBD1 (5 bases). The CDR3 loop reads CASSYSGGRFGYTF. CDR3 coding DNA: TGTGCCAGCAGTTACTCCGGGGGACGATTTGGCTACACCTTC.